Each of the 5 T cell receptor beta chains below was sequenced from the same sample in a study of cytomegalovirus exposure and HLA in healthy donors. Both 60 Vbeta primers and 13 Jbeta primers went into the PCR. Using immunoSEQ multiplex PCR, the repertoire was profiled, and TCRdb retains in-frame clones only, with some absent. The table lists more than 90,000 clones. Sequenced material: PBMCs. The receptor set was obtained from a man aged 30 to 45 in good health and CMV-seronegative.

V gene TRBV5-1 combines with J gene TRBJ2-7, with 7 bases that match TRBD1. CDR1 is SGHRS, CDR2 YFSETQ, per germline. The J segment lost 3 bases and the V segment lost 3 bases, leaving 9 bases of the junction unmatched. The CDR3 loop spans 15 amino acids. The CDR3 is CASSWGTAGFYEQYF. CDR3 in DNA: TGCGCCAGCAGCTGGGGGACAGCCGGATTCTACGAGCAGTACTTC.

The chain carries TRBV6-1 and TRBJ2-7, with 7 bases lining up with TRBD1. V lost 5 bases and J lost 7; bases outside the gene matches: 8. Germline values: CDR1 MNHNS, CDR2 SASEGT. The CDR3 length is 13 residues. CDR3 nucleotide sequence: TGTGCCAGCAGTCTAGGGGGCGCGCGGGAGCAGTACTTC. It yields the protein CASSLGGAREQYF.

The V gene is TRBV5-1, the J gene TRBJ2-5, with D maybe TRBD2 (5 bases). V dropped 0 bases and J dropped 1 base, with 10 bases sitting between them. CDR3 size: 15 residues. Germline V CDR1 and CDR2: SGHRS, YFSETQ. The CDR3 protein is CASSLDPGSQETQYF. In DNA, the CDR3 is TGCGCCAGCAGCTTGGACCCGGGGTCCCAAGAGACCCAGTACTTC.

The V call is TRBV2, the J call TRBJ2-5, with D hard to call. The J call is uncertain, as TRBJ2-7 better fits the DNA end. CDR1 SNHLY and CDR2 FYNNEI come from the germline V gene. CDR3 length: 13 residues. CDR3 sequence reads: CAGTSYLGYEQYF. In nucleotides, the CDR3 is TGTGCCGGTACTTCTTATCTGGGCTACGAGCAGTACTTC.

This chain's CDR3 is CASSVITGKNQPQHF. The CDR3 nucleotides read TGTGCCAGCAGTGTAATTACGGGGAAGAATCAGCCCCAGCATTTT. J is TRBJ1-5 and V is TRBV6-1, with D uncertain. Trimming pared 4 bases from V and 4 bases from J, leaving 14 bases between. Germline V gene sequence: CDR1 MNHNS, CDR2 SASEGT. The CDR3 is made up of 15 amino acids.